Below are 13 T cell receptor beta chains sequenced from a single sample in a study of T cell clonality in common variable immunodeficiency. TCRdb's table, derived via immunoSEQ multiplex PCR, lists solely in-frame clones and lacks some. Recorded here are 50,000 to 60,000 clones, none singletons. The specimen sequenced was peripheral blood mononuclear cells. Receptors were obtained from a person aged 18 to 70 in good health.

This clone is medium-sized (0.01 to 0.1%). CDR3 loop: CASNRGLSGNTIYF. CDR3 DNA (partial): TGTGCCTCGAACAGGGGACTCTCTGGAAACACC. The V call is TRBV30, the J call TRBJ1-3, with 7 bases aligning to TRBD1. The read ends 3 residues before the CDR3 terminus; that terminus is restored from the germline J gene. V gave up 7 bases and J gave up 0 bases; unmatched junction bases: 6. The germline V gene has CDR1 GTSNPN and CDR2 SVGIG (reference sequence). The CDR3 spans 14 residues. Combining the CDR3 with reference TRBV30 and TRBJ1-3 gives the whole variable domain SQTIHQWPATLVQPVGSPLSLECTVEGTSNPNLYWYRQAAGRGLQLLFYSVGIGQISSEVPQNLSASRPQDRQFILSSKKLLLSDSGFYLCASNRGLSGNTIYFGEGSWLTVV.

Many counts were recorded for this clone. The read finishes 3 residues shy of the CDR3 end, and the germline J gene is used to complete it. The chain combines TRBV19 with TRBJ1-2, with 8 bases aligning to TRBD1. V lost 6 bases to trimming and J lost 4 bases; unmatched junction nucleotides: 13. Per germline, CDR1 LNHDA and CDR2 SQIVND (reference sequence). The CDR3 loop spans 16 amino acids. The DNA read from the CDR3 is TGTGCCAGTAGGGACCCAGGGGGCCCTCTTGCCTATGGC. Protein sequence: CASRDPGGPLAYG. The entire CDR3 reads CASRDPGGPLAYGYTF. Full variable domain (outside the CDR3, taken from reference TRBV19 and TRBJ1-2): DGGITQSPKYLFRKEGQNVTLSCEQNLNHDAMYWYRQDPGQGLRLIYYSQIVNDFQKGDIAEGYSVSREKKESFPLTVTSAQKNPTAFYLCASRDPGGPLAYGYTFGSGTRLTVV.

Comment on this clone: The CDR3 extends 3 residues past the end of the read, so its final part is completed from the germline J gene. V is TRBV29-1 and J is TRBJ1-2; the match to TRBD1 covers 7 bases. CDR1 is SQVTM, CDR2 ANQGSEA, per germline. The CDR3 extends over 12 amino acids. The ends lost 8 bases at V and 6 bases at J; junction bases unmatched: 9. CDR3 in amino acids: CSTPDRVNGYTF. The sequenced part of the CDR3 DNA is TGCAGCACCCCTGACAGGGTGAATGGC. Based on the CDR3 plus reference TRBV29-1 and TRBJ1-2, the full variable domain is SAVISQKPSRDICQRGTSLTIQCQVDSQVTMMFWYRQQPGQSLTLIATANQGSEATYESGFVIDKFPISRPNLTFSTLTVSNMSPEDSSIYLCSTPDRVNGYTFGSGTRLTVV.

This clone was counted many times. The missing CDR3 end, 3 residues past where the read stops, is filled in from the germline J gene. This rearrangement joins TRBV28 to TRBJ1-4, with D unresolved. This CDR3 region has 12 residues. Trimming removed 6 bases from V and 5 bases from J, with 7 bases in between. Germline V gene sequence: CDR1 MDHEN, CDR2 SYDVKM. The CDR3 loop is CASSQRNEKLFF. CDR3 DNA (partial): TGTGCCAGCAGCCAGCGAAATGAAAAA.

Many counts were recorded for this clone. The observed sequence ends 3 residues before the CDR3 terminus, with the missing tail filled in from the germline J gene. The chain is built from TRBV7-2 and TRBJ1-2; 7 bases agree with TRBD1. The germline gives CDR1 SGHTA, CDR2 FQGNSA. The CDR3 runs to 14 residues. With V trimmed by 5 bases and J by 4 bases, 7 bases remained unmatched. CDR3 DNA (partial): TGTGCCAGCAGCCGGGGACAGTTTGGCTATGGC. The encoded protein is CASSRGQFGYG. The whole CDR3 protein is CASSRGQFGYGYTF.

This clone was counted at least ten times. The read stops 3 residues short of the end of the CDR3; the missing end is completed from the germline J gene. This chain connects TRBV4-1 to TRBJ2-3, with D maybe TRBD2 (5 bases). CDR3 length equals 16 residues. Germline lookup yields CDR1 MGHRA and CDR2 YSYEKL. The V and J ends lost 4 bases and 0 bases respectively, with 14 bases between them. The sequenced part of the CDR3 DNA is TGCGCCAGCAGCCGAGGGCCACCACCTAGCACAGATACG. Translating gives CASSRGPPPSTDT. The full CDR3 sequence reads CASSRGPPPSTDTQYF.

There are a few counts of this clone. The DNA read from the CDR3 is TGTGCCAGCAGCTTTCGGACAGGAGGTATCACTGAA. This codes for CASSFRTGGITE. The full CDR3 is CASSFRTGGITEAFF. This rearrangement joins TRBV7-8 to TRBJ1-1; TRBD1 matches at 7 bases. The read terminates 3 residues ahead of where the CDR3 ends, so the germline J gene completes it. The germline V gene has CDR1 SGHVS and CDR2 FQNEAQ. Trimming at V came to 3 bases and at J to 4 bases, leaving 8 bases not matched to a gene. The CDR3 consists of 15 residues.

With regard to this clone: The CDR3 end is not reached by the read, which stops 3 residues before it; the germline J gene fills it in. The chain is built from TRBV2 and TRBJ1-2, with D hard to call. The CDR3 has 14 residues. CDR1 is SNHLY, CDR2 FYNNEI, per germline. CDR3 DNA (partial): TGTGCCAGCTCAACTAGGCAGTCAGCTGTTAGC. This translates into CASSTRQSAVS. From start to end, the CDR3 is CASSTRQSAVSYTF.

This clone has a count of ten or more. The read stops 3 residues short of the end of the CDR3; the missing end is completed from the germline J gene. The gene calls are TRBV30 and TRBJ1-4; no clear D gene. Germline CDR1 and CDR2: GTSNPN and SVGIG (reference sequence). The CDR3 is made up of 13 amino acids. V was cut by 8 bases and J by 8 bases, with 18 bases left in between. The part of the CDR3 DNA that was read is TGTGCCGGCAACTTTTTACGGCGGGAAAAA. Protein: CAGNFLRREK. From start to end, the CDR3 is CAGNFLRREKLFF. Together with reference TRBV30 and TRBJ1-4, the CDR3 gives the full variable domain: SQTIHQWPATLVQPVGSPLSLECTVEGTSNPNLYWYRQAAGRGLQLLFYSVGIGQISSEVPQNLSASRPQDRQFILSSKKLLLSDSGFYLCAGNFLRREKLFFGSGTQLSVL.

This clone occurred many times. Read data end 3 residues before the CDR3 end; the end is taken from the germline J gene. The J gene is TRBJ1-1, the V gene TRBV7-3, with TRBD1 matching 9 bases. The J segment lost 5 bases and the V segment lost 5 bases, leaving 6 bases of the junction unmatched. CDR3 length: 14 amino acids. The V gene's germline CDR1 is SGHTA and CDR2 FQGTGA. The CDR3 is CASSQGQGGTEAFF. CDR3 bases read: TGTGCCAGCAGCCAGGGACAGGGCGGGACTGAA.

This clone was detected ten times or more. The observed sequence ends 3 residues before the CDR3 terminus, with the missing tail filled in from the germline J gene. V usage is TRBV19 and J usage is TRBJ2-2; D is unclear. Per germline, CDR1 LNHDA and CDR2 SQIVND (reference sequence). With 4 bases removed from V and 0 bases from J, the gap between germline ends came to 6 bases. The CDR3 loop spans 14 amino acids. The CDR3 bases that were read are TGTGCCAGTAGTACAGGCACGAACACCGGGGAG. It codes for CASSTGTNTGE. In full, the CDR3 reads CASSTGTNTGELFF.

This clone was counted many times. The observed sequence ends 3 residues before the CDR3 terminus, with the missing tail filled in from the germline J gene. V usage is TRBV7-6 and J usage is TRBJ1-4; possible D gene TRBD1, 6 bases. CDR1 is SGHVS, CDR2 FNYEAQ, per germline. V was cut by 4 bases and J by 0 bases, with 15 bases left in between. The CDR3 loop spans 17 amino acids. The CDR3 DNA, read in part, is TGTGCCAGCAGCTCCCTTATACAGGGAGCAACTAATGAAAAA. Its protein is CASSSLIQGATNEK. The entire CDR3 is CASSSLIQGATNEKLFF.

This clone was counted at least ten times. CDR3 amino acids: CSARDEGGSSYEQYF. The covered CDR3 bases are TGCAGTGCTAGAGATGAAGGGGGATCTTCATACGAG. The rearrangement links TRBV20-1 to TRBJ2-7; D perhaps matches TRBD1 (6 bases). The read finishes 3 residues shy of the CDR3 end, and the germline J gene is used to complete it. Looked up from germline, CDR1 is DFQATT and CDR2 is SNEGSKA (reference sequence). The CDR3 loop spans 15 amino acids. Trimming stripped 0 bases from V and 4 bases from J, with 16 bases between.